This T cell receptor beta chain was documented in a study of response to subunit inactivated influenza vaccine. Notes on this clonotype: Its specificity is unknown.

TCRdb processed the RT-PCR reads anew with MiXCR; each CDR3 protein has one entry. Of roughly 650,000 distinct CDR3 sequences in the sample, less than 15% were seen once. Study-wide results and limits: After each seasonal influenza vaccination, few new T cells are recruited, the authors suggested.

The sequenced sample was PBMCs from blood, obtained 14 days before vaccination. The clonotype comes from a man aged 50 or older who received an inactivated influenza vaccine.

CDR3 nucleotide sequence: TGTGCCACCAGTGATACCCGGGACAGACATTACAATGAGCAGTTCTTC. Translating it yields CATSDTRDRHYNEQFF. This chain joins TRBV24-1 and TRBJ2-1; 7 positions match TRBD1. The V gene end was trimmed by 3 bases and the J gene end by 4 bases; junction bases not matched to a gene: 8. Per germline, CDR1 KGHDR and CDR2 SFDVKD. The CDR3 runs 16 residues.